The present T cell receptor (beta chain) was sequenced within a study of cytomegalovirus exposure and HLA in healthy donors. Vbeta (60) and Jbeta (13) primers were used in the PCR. In the source study's methods: Later reanalysis found around 84 million unique TCR beta chains, around 10 million of them shared. The table came from immunoSEQ multiplex PCR; TCRdb's copy has only in-frame clones and leaves some out. V and J calls and clone size follow that table, whereas D and trimming were derived from the DNA. Of 90,000 to 100,000 clones in the sample, about 76% were seen once. V was pared by 5 bases and J by 5 bases, with 4 bases between. Per germline, CDR1 SNHLY and CDR2 FYNNEI. This CDR3 comprises 10 residues.

The sequence was collected from a woman in her forties in good health and CMV-seronegative. The chain is built from TRBV2 and TRBJ2-7; D not resolved. Sequenced input: PBMCs. CDR3 DNA: TGTGCCAGCAGTTCGGACGAGCAGTACTTC. The encoded protein is CASSSDEQYF.